This section outlines one T cell receptor (beta chain) sequence together with its context. Antigen unknown. This sample is part of a study of T cell repertoires and leukemia-associated antigens. Study as a whole: Effective reads per sample ranged from about 3 to 5.0 million. Regarding the study as a whole: Whether expanded clones are antigen-specific and functional remains untested. V, J, VDJ and CDR3 counts did not differ significantly among groups.

The germline CDR1 and CDR2 sequences are SGHRS and YFSETQ. The V gene lost 1 base and the J gene lost 0 bases, with 13 bases spanning the gap. The CDR3 contains 17 residues. TCRdb re-called the 5' RACE reads with MiXCR, one entry per CDR3 protein. The sample consists of about 11,000 distinct CDR3 sequences, approximately 39% of them appearing once. Without fetal bovine serum, CD3+ T cells were rested overnight. The clonotype was recovered from a female donor in good health. The material sequenced was CD3+ T cells sorted from blood and cultured. The rearrangement uses TRBV5-1 and TRBJ2-2; D possibly corresponds to TRBD1 (5 bases). CDR3 DNA sequence: TGCGCCAGCAGCTTGCACCCAGGGATCTCGAACACCGGGGAGCTGTTTTTT. Protein: CASSLHPGISNTGELFF.